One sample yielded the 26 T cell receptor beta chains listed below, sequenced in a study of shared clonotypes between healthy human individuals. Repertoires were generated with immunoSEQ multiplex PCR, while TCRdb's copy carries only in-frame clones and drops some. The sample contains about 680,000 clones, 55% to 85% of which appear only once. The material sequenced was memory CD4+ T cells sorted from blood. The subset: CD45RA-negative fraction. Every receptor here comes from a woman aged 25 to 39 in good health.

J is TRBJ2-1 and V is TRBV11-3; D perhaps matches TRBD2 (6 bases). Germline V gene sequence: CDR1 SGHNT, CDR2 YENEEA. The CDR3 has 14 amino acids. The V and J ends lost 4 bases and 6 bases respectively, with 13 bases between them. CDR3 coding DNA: TGTGCCAGCAGCTCCCGGAGGGGTCCCAATGAGCAGTTCTTC. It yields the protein CASSSRRGPNEQFF.

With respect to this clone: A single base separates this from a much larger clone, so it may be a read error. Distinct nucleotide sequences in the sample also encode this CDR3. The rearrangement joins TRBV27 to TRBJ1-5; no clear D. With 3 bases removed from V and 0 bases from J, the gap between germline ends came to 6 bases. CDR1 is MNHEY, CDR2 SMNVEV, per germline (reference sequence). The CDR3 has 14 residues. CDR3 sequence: CASSLGYSNQPQHF. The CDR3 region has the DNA TGTGCCAGCAGTTTGGGATATAGCAATCAGCCCCAGCATTTT.

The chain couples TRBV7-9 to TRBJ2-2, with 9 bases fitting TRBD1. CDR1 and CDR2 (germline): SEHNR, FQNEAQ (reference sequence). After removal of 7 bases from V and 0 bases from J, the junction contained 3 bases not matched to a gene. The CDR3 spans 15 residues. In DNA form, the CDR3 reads TGTGCCAGCACCGGGACAGGGTCGAACACCGGGGAGCTGTTTTTT. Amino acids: CASTGTGSNTGELFF. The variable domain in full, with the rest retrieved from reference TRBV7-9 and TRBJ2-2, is DTGVSQNPRHKITKRGQNVTFRCDPISEHNRLYWYRQTLGQGPEFLTYFQNEAQLEKSRLLSDRFSAERPKGSFSTLEIQRTEQGDSAMYLCASTGTGSNTGELFFGEGSRLTVL.

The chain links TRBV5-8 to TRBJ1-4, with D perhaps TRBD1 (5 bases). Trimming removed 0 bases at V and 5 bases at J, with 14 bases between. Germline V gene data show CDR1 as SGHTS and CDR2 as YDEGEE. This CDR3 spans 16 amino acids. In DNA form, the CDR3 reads TGTGCCAGCAGCTTGGAGGGGACGGCTAGAAATGAAAAACTGTTTTTT. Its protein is CASSLEGTARNEKLFF.

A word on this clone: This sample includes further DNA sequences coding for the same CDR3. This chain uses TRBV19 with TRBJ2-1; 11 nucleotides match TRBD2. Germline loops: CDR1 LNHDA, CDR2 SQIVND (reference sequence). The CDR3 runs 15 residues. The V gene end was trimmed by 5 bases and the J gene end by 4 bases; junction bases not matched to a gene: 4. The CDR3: CASSSGTSGYNEQFF. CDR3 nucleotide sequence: TGTGCCAGTAGTTCCGGGACTAGCGGTTACAATGAGCAGTTCTTC.

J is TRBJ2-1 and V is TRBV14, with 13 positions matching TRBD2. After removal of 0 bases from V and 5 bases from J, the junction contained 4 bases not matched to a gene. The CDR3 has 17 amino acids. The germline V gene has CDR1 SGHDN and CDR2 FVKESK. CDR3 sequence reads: CASSQDEGLAGNNEQFF. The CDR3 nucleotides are TGTGCCAGCAGCCAAGATGAGGGACTAGCGGGAAACAATGAGCAGTTCTTC. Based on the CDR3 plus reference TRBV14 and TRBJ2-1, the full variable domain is EAGVTQFPSHSVIEKGQTVTLRCDPISGHDNLYWYRRVMGKEIKFLLHFVKESKQDESGMPNNRFLAERTGGTYSTLKVQPAELEDSGVYFCASSQDEGLAGNNEQFFGPGTRLTVL.

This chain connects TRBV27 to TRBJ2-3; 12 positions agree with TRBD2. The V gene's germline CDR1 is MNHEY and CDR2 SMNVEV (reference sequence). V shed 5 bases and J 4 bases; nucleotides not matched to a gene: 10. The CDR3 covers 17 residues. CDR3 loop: CASSPYLLAGGPDTQYF. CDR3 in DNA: TGTGCCAGCAGTCCTTACCTTCTAGCGGGAGGGCCAGATACGCAGTATTTT.

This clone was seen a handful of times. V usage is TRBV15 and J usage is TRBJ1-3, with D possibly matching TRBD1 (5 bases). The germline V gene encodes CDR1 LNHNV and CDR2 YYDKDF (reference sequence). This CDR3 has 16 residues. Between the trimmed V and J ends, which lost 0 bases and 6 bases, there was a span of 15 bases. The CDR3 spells CATSRELTEASNTIYF. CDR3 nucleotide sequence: TGTGCCACCAGCAGAGAGTTGACAGAAGCTTCAAACACCATATATTTT.

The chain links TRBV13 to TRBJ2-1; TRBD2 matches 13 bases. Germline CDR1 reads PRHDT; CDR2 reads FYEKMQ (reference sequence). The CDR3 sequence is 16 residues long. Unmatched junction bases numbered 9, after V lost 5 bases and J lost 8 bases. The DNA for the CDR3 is TGTGCCAGCAGCCAGTGGACTAGCGGGAGTCCCGATGAGCAGTTCTTC. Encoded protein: CASSQWTSGSPDEQFF.

This chain's CDR3 is CASASVWAGVRETQYF. DNA of the CDR3: TGTGCCAGCGCCAGTGTGTGGGCCGGTGTCCGAGAGACCCAGTACTTC. J is TRBJ2-5 and V is TRBV6-6, with D unclear. This CDR3 has 16 residues. Germline-derived CDR1 and CDR2 are MNHNY and SVGAGI (reference sequence). The V gene lost 8 bases and the J gene lost 4 bases, with 23 bases spanning the gap.

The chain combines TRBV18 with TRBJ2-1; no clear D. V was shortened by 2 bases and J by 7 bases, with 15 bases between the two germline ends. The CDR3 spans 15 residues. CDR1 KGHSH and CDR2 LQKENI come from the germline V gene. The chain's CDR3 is CASSPYPAARNEQFF. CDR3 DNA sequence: TGTGCCAGCTCACCATACCCTGCAGCTCGGAATGAGCAGTTCTTC.

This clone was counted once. The CDR3, as DNA: TGTGCCAGCAGTTTAGCGGGAGGGCCCTACAATGAGCAGTTCTTC. Translating it yields CASSLAGGPYNEQFF. This chain uses TRBV2 with TRBJ2-1; TRBD2 matches 11 bases. The CDR3 consists of 15 residues. V lost 5 bases, J lost 2 bases, and 2 bases stayed unmatched. The V gene's germline CDR1 is SNHLY and CDR2 FYNNEI.

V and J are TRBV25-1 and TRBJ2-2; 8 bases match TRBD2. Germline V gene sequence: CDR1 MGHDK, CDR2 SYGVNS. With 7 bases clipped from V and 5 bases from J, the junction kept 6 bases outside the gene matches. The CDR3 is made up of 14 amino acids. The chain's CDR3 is CASNIAGGTGELFF. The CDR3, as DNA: TGTGCCAGCAACATCGCGGGGGGAACCGGGGAGCTGTTTTTT.

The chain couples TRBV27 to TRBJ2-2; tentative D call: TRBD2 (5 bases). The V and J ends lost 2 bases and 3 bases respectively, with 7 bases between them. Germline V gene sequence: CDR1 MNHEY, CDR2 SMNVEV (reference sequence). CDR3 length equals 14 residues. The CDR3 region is CASSLALDTGELFF. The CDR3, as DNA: TGTGCCAGCAGTTTAGCACTAGACACCGGGGAGCTGTTTTTT.

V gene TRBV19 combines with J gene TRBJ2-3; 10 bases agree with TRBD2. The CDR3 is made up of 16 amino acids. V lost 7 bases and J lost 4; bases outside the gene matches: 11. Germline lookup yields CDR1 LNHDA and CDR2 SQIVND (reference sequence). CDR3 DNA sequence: TGTGCCAGTAATACCGAAGCTAGCGGGAGCCCAGATACGCAGTATTTT. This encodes CASNTEASGSPDTQYF.

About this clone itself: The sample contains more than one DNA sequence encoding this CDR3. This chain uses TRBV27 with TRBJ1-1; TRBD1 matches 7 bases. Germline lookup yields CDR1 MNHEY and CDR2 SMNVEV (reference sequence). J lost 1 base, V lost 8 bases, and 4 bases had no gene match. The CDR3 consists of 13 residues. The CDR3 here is CASSRDRNTEAFF. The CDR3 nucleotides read TGTGCCAGCTCACGGGACAGGAACACTGAAGCTTTCTTT.

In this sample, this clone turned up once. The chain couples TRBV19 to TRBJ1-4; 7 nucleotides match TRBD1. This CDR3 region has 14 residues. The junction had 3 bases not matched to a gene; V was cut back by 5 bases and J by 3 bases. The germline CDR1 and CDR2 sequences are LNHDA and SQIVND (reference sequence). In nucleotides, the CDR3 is TGTGCCAGTAGTCAACAGGGGTCTAATGAAAAACTGTTTTTT. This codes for CASSQQGSNEKLFF.

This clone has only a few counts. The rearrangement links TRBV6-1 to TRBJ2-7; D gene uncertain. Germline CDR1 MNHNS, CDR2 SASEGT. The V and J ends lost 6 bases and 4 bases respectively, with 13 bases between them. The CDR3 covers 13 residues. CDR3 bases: TGTGCCAGCAGGTACATCTCTGGATACGAGCAGTACTTC. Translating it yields CASRYISGYEQYF.

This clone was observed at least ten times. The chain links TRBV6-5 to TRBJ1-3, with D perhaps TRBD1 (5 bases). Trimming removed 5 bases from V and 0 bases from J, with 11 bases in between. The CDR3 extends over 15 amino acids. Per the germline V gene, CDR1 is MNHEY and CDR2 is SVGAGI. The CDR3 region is CASSRDLLSGNTIYF. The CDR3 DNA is TGTGCCAGCAGTAGGGACCTCCTCTCTGGAAACACCATATATTTT.

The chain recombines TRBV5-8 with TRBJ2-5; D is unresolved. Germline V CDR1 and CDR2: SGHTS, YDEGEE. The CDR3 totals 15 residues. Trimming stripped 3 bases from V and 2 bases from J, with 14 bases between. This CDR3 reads CASSSQTGGQETQYF. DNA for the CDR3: TGTGCCAGCAGCTCTCAGACTGGCGGTCAAGAGACCCAGTACTTC. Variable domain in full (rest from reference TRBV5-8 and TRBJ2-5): EAGVTQSPTHLIKTRGQQATLRCSPISGHTSVYWYQQALGLGLQFLLWYDEGEERNRGNFPPRFSGRQFPNYSSELNVNALELEDSALYLCASSSQTGGQETQYFGPGTRLLVL.

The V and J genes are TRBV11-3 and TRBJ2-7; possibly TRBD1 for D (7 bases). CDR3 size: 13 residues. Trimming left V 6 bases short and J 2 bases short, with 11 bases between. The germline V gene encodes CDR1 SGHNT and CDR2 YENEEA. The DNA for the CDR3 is TGTGCCAGCAGTCAGGGGGAGGCCTACGAGCAGTACTTC. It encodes CASSQGEAYEQYF.

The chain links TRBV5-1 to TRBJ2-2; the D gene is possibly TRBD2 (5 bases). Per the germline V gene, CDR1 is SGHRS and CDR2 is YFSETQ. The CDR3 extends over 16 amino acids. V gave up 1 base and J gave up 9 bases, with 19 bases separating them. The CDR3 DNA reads TGCGCCAGCAGCTTGAATAGGGAGCCCCAAACCCGGGAGCTGTTTTTT. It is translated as CASSLNREPQTRELFF.

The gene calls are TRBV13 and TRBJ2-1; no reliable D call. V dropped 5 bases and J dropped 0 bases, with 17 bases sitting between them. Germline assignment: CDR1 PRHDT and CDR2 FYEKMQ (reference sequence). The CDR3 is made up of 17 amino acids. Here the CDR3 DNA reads TGTGCCAGCAGCACCGCCGTAGTCCTGAGCTCCTACAATGAGCAGTTCTTC. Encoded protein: CASSTAVVLSSYNEQFF.

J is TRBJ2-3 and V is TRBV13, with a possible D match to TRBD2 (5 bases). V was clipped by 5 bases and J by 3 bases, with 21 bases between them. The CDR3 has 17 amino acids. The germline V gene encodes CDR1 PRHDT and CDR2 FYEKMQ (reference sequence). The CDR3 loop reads CASSTPARVGETDTQYF. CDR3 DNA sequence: TGTGCCAGCAGCACCCCCGCGCGGGTGGGAGAGACAGATACGCAGTATTTT. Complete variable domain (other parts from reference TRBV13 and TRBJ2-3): AAGVIQSPRHLIKEKRETATLKCYPIPRHDTVYWYQQGPGQDPQFLISFYEKMQSDKGSIPDRFSAQQFSDYHSELNMSSLELGDSALYFCASSTPARVGETDTQYFGPGTRLTVL.

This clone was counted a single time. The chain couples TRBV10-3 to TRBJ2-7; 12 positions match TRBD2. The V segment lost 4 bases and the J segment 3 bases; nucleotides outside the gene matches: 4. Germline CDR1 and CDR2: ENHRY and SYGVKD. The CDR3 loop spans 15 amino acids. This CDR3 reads CAISGLAGAGYEQYF. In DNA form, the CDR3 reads TGTGCCATCAGTGGACTAGCGGGAGCGGGCTACGAGCAGTACTTC.

CDR3 DNA: TGTGCCACCAGCCGGGATTACACTGAAGCTTTCTTT. Protein sequence: CATSRDYTEAFF. The V and J genes are TRBV15 and TRBJ1-1; D gene ambiguous. CDR1 and CDR2 from the germline V gene are LNHNV and YYDKDF (reference sequence). Trimming removed 5 bases at V and 3 bases at J, with 7 bases between. The CDR3 contains 12 residues.